This T cell receptor beta chain was found in a study of tumor-infiltrating lymphocytes in oesophageal squamous cell carcinoma. CDR3 length equals 14 residues. Germline CDR1 and CDR2: SGHTA and FQGTGA. The V and J ends lost 4 bases and 4 bases respectively, with 8 bases between them. MiXCR, run by TCRdb on the PCR reads, gives a single entry per CDR3 protein. The sample shows some 20,000 distinct CDR3 sequences, over 45% of them seen only once. The rearrangement links TRBV7-3 to TRBJ1-6; D perhaps matches TRBD1 (5 bases). The sequence came from a male donor with esophageal squamous cell carcinoma. The sample taken for sequencing was esophageal tumor tissue. CDR3 coding DNA: TGTGCCAGCAGCTCGGGACCGTATAATTCACCCCTCCACTTT. Protein: CASSSGPYNSPLHF.